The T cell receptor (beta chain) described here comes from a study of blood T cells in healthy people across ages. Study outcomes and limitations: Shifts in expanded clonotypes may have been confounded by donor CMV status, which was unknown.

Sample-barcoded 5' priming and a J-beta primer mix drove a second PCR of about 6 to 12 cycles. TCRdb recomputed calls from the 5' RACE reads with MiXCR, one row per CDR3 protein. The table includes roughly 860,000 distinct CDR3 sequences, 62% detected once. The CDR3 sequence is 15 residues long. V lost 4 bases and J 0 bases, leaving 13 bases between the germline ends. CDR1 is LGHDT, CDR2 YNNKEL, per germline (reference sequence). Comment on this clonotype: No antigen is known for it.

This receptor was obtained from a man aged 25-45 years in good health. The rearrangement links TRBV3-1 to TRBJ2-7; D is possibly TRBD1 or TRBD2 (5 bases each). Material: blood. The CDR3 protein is CASSLGTYRSYEQYF. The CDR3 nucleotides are TGTGCCAGCAGCCTTGGGACGTACCGCTCCTACGAGCAGTACTTC.